These 7 T cell receptor beta chains came from one sample sequenced in a study of T-cell reconstitution after alpha-beta-depleted transplantation in children. Preparation of the TCRbeta library was carried out with unique molecular identifiers. TCRdb processed the PCR reads anew with MiXCR; each CDR3 protein has one entry. The table has some 600,000 distinct CDR3 sequences, about 15% seen once; the top ten hold 1.1%. Here the sequenced sample was PBMCs from the stem cell graft donor, taken from the stem cell graft. These TCRs come from a human donor who donated a stem cell graft to a child with acute myeloid leukemia.

This clonotype was found a few times. The rearrangement links TRBV20-1 to TRBJ2-7; no firm D call. V was trimmed by 4 bases and J by 6 bases, leaving 10 bases between them. This CDR3 is built from 11 residues. CDR1 DFQATT and CDR2 SNEGSKA come from the germline V gene (reference sequence). CDR3 DNA sequence: TGCAGTGCTACCCCCAACGGCGAGCAGTACTTC. Encoded protein: CSATPNGEQYF.

This clonotype was seen just once. V and J are TRBV6-2 or TRBV6-3 and TRBJ2-6, with no clear D. The V gene's germline CDR1 is MNHEY and CDR2 SVGEGT. The CDR3 has 12 residues. Trimming left V 9 bases short and J 7 bases short, with 10 bases between. The CDR3 coding sequence is TGTGCCAGTCGCCAGGAAGCCAACGTCCTGACTTTC. Its protein product is CASRQEANVLTF.

This clonotype was detected ten times or more. The chain uses TRBV29-1 and TRBJ2-1, with TRBD1 matching 8 bases. After removal of 2 bases from V and 9 bases from J, the junction contained 12 bases not matched to a gene. Looked up from germline, CDR1 is SQVTM and CDR2 is ANQGSEA. The CDR3 is 15 residues long. CDR3 region: CSVEPGDRTGGEQFF. The DNA for the CDR3 is TGCAGCGTTGAACCCGGGGACAGGACTGGAGGTGAGCAGTTCTTC.

This clonotype was found many times. The chain recombines TRBV29-1 with TRBJ1-3, with unresolved D. The CDR3 has 14 residues. The germline V gene encodes CDR1 SQVTM and CDR2 ANQGSEA. Trimming left V 2 bases short and J 0 bases short, with 8 bases between. CDR3 nucleotide sequence: TGCAGCGTTGAATTCCAGAGCTCTGGAAACACCATATATTTT. Protein sequence: CSVEFQSSGNTIYF. The full variable domain, with the rest looked up from reference TRBV29-1 and TRBJ1-3, is SAVISQKPSRDICQRGTSLTIQCQVDSQVTMMFWYRQQPGQSLTLIATANQGSEATYESGFVIDKFPISRPNLTFSTLTVSNMSPEDSSIYLCSVEFQSSGNTIYFGEGSWLTVV.

The rearrangement joins TRBV20-1 to TRBJ2-1, with D maybe TRBD2 (6 bases). The germline V and J ends were trimmed by 2 bases and 0 bases, with 14 bases remaining between them. The CDR3 is 16 residues long. Germline values: CDR1 DFQATT, CDR2 SNEGSKA (reference sequence). The CDR3 sequence is CSARQRRGTSYNEQFF. The CDR3 nucleotides read TGCAGTGCTAGACAGAGACGGGGGACCTCCTACAATGAGCAGTTCTTC.

The V gene is TRBV20-1, the J gene TRBJ2-3; 9 nucleotides align to TRBD1. The CDR3 is 19 residues long. V lost 0 bases, J lost 3 bases, and 16 bases stayed unmatched. CDR1 is DFQATT, CDR2 SNEGSKA, per germline (reference sequence). As DNA, the CDR3 is TGCAGTGCTAGAGAATTACAGGGGGCGCCAGGTTTCAGGACAGATACGCAGTATTTT. Translating gives CSARELQGAPGFRTDTQYF.

The sample holds a few counts of this clonotype. This chain joins TRBV7-2 and TRBJ1-4, with D possibly matching TRBD1 (6 bases). This CDR3 is 16 amino acids long. From germline, CDR1 is SGHTA and CDR2 FQGNSA. Trimming removed 3 bases at V and 2 bases at J, with 13 bases between. The CDR3 nucleotides are TGTGCCAGCAGCTTTGGAGGGGGTCGTACTAATGAAAAACTGTTTTTT. Its translation: CASSFGGGRTNEKLFF.